The 29 T cell receptor beta chains given below trace back to one sample, sequenced in a study of cytomegalovirus exposure and HLA in healthy donors. Vbeta (60) and Jbeta (13) primers were used in the PCR. Method: immunoSEQ multiplex PCR; TCRdb's copy keeps in-frame clones and lacks some. The sample has around 190,000 clones, roughly 74% seen once; the top ten hold over 12%. What was sequenced was PBMCs. These receptors all stem from a woman in her 30s in good health and CMV-seropositive.

This chain joins TRBV27 and TRBJ2-7; perhaps TRBD2 as D (6 bases). The CDR3 sequence is 16 residues long. Trimming cost V 6 bases and J 0 bases, with 18 bases left between them. From germline, CDR1 is MNHEY and CDR2 SMNVEV (reference sequence). The CDR3 reads CASSPTGLTYSYEQYF. The CDR3 DNA is TGTGCCAGCAGCCCTACGGGACTCACTTACTCCTACGAGCAGTACTTC.

The chain combines TRBV7-2 with TRBJ2-5; 15 bases match TRBD2. The CDR3 runs to 17 residues. V lost 1 base, J lost 1 base, and 1 base stayed unmatched. Germline lookup yields CDR1 SGHTA and CDR2 FQGNSA. This CDR3 reads CASSLGGLAGGQETQYF. The CDR3 DNA follows: TGTGCCAGCAGCTTAGGGGGACTAGCGGGGGGCCAAGAGACCCAGTACTTC. Looking up the rest from reference TRBV7-2 and TRBJ2-5 gives the full variable domain: GAGVSQSPSNKVTEKGKDVELRCDPISGHTALYWYRQSLGQGLEFLIYFQGNSAPDKSGLPSDRFSAERTGGSVSTLTIQRTQQEDSAVYLCASSLGGLAGGQETQYFGPGTRLLVL.

This clone was recorded a few times. This chain joins TRBV9 and TRBJ2-1; D is unclear. Looked up from germline, CDR1 is SGDLS and CDR2 is YYNGEE. V lost 0 bases and J lost 7, with 11 bases in between. CDR3 length: 14 amino acids. The chain's CDR3 is CASSVVDARNEQFF. In nucleotides, the CDR3 is TGTGCCAGCAGCGTAGTCGACGCGCGGAATGAGCAGTTCTTC.

V usage is TRBV5-6 and J usage is TRBJ2-5, with D perhaps TRBD2 (6 bases). V lost 5 bases and J lost 2, with 13 bases in between. Germline CDR1 and CDR2: SGHDT and YYEEEE. The CDR3 consists of 14 residues. Written as DNA, the CDR3 is TGTGCCAGCAGGTCTCGGGGGACTCAAGAGACCCAGTACTTC. Its protein is CASRSRGTQETQYF.

This clone was counted only a few times. This sequence joins TRBV2 and TRBJ1-1, with D possibly being TRBD1 (5 bases). The CDR3 is made up of 14 amino acids. The germline V gene encodes CDR1 SNHLY and CDR2 FYNNEI. V was trimmed by 8 bases and J by 0 bases, leaving 13 bases between them. CDR3 protein: CASRQGTLNTEAFF. CDR3 bases: TGTGCCAGCCGCCAGGGAACGCTGAACACTGAAGCTTTCTTT.

The genes are TRBV10-3 and TRBJ1-6; the match to TRBD1 covers 8 bases. Per the germline V gene, CDR1 is ENHRY and CDR2 is SYGVKD. The CDR3 extends over 17 amino acids. V was pared by 4 bases and J by 9 bases, with 14 bases of the junction left unmatched. Written as DNA, the CDR3 is TGTGCCATCAGTGGGCTGCAGGGGGCAACTCCCATTTCACCCCTCCACTTT. It translates to CAISGLQGATPISPLHF.

The chain combines TRBV4-1 with TRBJ2-3; 7 nucleotides line up with TRBD1. With 1 base clipped from V and 0 bases from J, the junction kept 4 bases outside the gene matches. Germline V CDR1 and CDR2: MGHRA, YSYEKL. CDR3 length equals 16 residues. CDR3 protein: CASSQGQGISTDTQYF. CDR3 DNA: TGCGCCAGCAGCCAAGGACAGGGTATAAGCACAGATACGCAGTATTTT.

The chain carries TRBV11-3 and TRBJ2-5; TRBD2 might be the D (5 bases). This CDR3 is 14 amino acids long. Between the trimmed V and J ends, which lost 4 bases and 1 base, there was a span of 10 bases. Germline V lookup: CDR1 SGHNT, CDR2 YENEEA. The CDR3 loop is CASSSTSTQETQYF. CDR3 in DNA: TGTGCCAGCAGCTCTACTAGTACCCAAGAGACCCAGTACTTC.

A few counts support this clone. Written as DNA, the CDR3 is TGTGCCAGCAGCCAAGGGGACTCCAGCTCCTACGAGCAGTACTTC. Its protein product is CASSQGDSSSYEQYF. The chain uses TRBV4-2 and TRBJ2-7, with D perhaps TRBD2 (6 bases). Germline V gene sequence: CDR1 LGHNA, CDR2 YNFKEQ. CDR3 size: 15 residues. V lost 1 base and J lost 0, with 10 bases in between.

The rearrangement joins TRBV20-1 to TRBJ1-2; TRBD1 matches 7 bases. Germline lookup yields CDR1 DFQATT and CDR2 SNEGSKA (reference sequence). The length of the CDR3 is 11 residues. With V trimmed by 2 bases and J by 6 bases, 0 bases remained unmatched. DNA of the CDR3: TGCAGTGCTAGACAGGGGGATGGCTACACCTTC. Amino acids: CSARQGDGYTF.

The chain links TRBV7-6 to TRBJ2-3; TRBD2 aligns across 8 bases. Germline V CDR1 and CDR2: SGHVS, FNYEAQ. This CDR3 is built from 16 residues. Trimming took 2 bases from V and 2 from J; bases not matched to a gene: 6. CDR3 sequence reads: CASSLRTSSPTDTQYF. CDR3 coding DNA: TGTGCCAGCAGCTTAAGGACTAGCAGCCCCACAGATACGCAGTATTTT.

The chain uses TRBV28 and TRBJ2-5; D is unresolved. V was pared by 6 bases and J by 4 bases, with 9 bases between. This CDR3 has 12 amino acids. From germline, CDR1 is MDHEN and CDR2 SYDVKM. The CDR3 is CASSPSGETQYF. The CDR3 nucleotides are TGTGCCAGCAGCCCGTCGGGAGAGACCCAGTACTTC.

V is TRBV28 and J is TRBJ1-2; TRBD1 aligns across 8 bases. V shed 8 bases and J 5 bases; nucleotides not matched to a gene: 13. Germline-derived CDR1 and CDR2 are MDHEN and SYDVKM. The length of the CDR3 is 15 residues. The CDR3 is CASVPRTGTGYGYTF. DNA of the CDR3: TGTGCCAGCGTACCCCGAACCGGGACAGGATATGGCTACACCTTC.

This chain links TRBV30 with TRBJ1-5, with 7 bases identical to TRBD1. Germline CDR1 is GTSNPN and CDR2 is SVGIG (reference sequence). This CDR3 contains 15 residues. Germline trimming cut 0 bases from V and 4 bases from J; bases unmatched to any gene: 6. The CDR3 DNA is TGTGCCTGGAGTGTAGAGGGGGCGGTAAATCAGCCCCAGCATTTT. This sequence encodes CAWSVEGAVNQPQHF.

This chain joins TRBV30 and TRBJ1-5, with D hard to call. Per the germline V gene, CDR1 is GTSNPN and CDR2 is SVGIG (reference sequence). The CDR3 spans 15 residues. V gave up 0 bases and J gave up 7 bases, with 16 bases separating them. Here the CDR3 DNA reads TGTGCCTGGAGTGTACGATTGGGCCCCAGCCAGCCCCAGCATTTT. This encodes CAWSVRLGPSQPQHF.

The chain combines TRBV7-9 with TRBJ2-5; D unclear. CDR1 and CDR2 from the germline V gene are SEHNR and FQNEAQ (reference sequence). The CDR3 spans 13 residues. V lost 1 base and J 7 bases, leaving 10 bases between the germline ends. CDR3 DNA: TGTGCCAGCAGCTTAGAAAGCGAAGGGACCCAGTACTTC. It yields the protein CASSLESEGTQYF.

CDR3 DNA: TGCAGCGCCCGAGGGCAGGGACTGGTGGAGCAGTACTTC. As protein: CSARGQGLVEQYF. The V and J genes are TRBV29-1 and TRBJ2-7, with D maybe TRBD2 (6 bases). The CDR3 has 13 residues. The ends were cut back, 7 bases at V and 7 bases at J, with 20 bases in the middle. Germline CDR1 reads SQVTM; CDR2 reads ANQGSEA.

V and J are TRBV4-1 and TRBJ2-3, with TRBD2 as a possible D gene (6 bases). Per germline, CDR1 MGHRA and CDR2 YSYEKL. V shed 5 bases and J shed 4 bases, with 16 bases lying between them. CDR3 length equals 15 residues. In DNA form, the CDR3 reads TGCGCCAGCAGCAAACCGGGGGTCCGGCCAGATACGCAGTATTTT. It yields the protein CASSKPGVRPDTQYF.

The chain uses TRBV7-3 and TRBJ1-1, with D possibly being TRBD1 (6 bases). Trimming left V 5 bases short and J 1 base short, with 11 bases between. Germline CDR1 and CDR2: SGHTA and FQGTGA. The CDR3 runs 14 residues. The DNA of the CDR3 is TGTGCCAGCAGCCCCGTGGACAGGAACACTGAAGCTTTCTTT. This gives the protein CASSPVDRNTEAFF. Combining the CDR3 with reference TRBV7-3 and TRBJ1-1 gives the whole variable domain GAGVSQTPSNKVTEKGKYVELRCDPISGHTALYWYRQSLGQGPEFLIYFQGTGAADDSGLPNDRFFAVRPEGSVSTLKIQRTERGDSAVYLCASSPVDRNTEAFFGQGTRLTVV.

The rearrangement joins TRBV7-2 to TRBJ2-3; 7 positions agree with TRBD2. The CDR3 totals 16 residues. Germline V gives CDR1 SGHTA, CDR2 FQGNSA. The V and J ends lost 5 bases and 3 bases, in that order; junction bases with no gene match: 11. The CDR3 spells CASSREAGVMTDTQYF. The CDR3 nucleotides are TGTGCCAGCAGCCGTGAGGCGGGAGTGATGACAGATACGCAGTATTTT.

This chain links TRBV9 with TRBJ1-1; 8 bases match TRBD1. This CDR3 has 15 residues. The trim removed 0 bases at V and 5 bases at J, leaving 6 bases unmatched. Germline loops: CDR1 SGDLS, CDR2 YYNGEE. CDR3 bases: TGTGCCAGCAGCGTAGCCCCCAGGGGGCGTACTGAAGCTTTCTTT. As protein: CASSVAPRGRTEAFF.

The V gene is TRBV5-1, the J gene TRBJ2-6, with D perhaps matching TRBD2 (5 bases). Germline CDR1 reads SGHRS; CDR2 reads YFSETQ. V gave up 5 bases and J gave up 0 bases, with 9 bases separating them. CDR3 length: 15 residues. The CDR3 nucleotides read TGCGCCAGCAGTCCGGAGGTCTCTGGGGCCAACGTCCTGACTTTC. Protein product: CASSPEVSGANVLTF.

The rearrangement uses TRBV10-3 and TRBJ1-1, with D possibly being TRBD1 (6 bases). CDR1 ENHRY and CDR2 SYGVKD come from the germline V gene. The CDR3 extends over 13 amino acids. The V end was cut by 2 bases, the J end by 6 bases, with 10 bases between. The CDR3 protein is CAISEVRTAEAFF. CDR3 DNA: TGTGCCATCAGTGAGGTTCGGACAGCTGAAGCTTTCTTT.

The chain recombines TRBV6-5 with TRBJ2-3, with D uncertain. This CDR3 contains 14 residues. Germline V gene data show CDR1 as MNHEY and CDR2 as SVGAGI. V dropped 6 bases and J dropped 0 bases, with 10 bases sitting between them. In DNA form, the CDR3 reads TGTGCCAGCAGGCTGACTCAGAGCACAGATACGCAGTATTTT. Translation: CASRLTQSTDTQYF.

The chain uses TRBV10-2 and TRBJ2-5, with 7 bases aligning to TRBD1. The CDR3 extends over 18 amino acids. With V trimmed by 0 bases and J by 1 base, 11 bases remained unmatched. The germline CDR1 and CDR2 sequences are WSHSY and SAAADI. The CDR3 nucleotides are TGCGCCAGCAGTGAGTCGACGGGACAGAGAGACGCCCAAGAGACCCAGTACTTC. It codes for CASSESTGQRDAQETQYF.

For the CDR3, the DNA is TGTGCCAGCAGTACCCCCCGGACAGCCTTCTACGAGCAGTACTTC. This sequence encodes CASSTPRTAFYEQYF. The V and J genes are TRBV11-2 and TRBJ2-7, with D maybe TRBD1 (6 bases). The CDR3 runs to 15 residues. The germline CDR1 and CDR2 sequences are SGHAT and FQNNGV. V lost 6 bases, J lost 3 bases, and 18 bases lay in between.

The rearrangement links TRBV28 to TRBJ2-7; unclear D gene. V was clipped by 0 bases and J by 7 bases, with 10 bases between them. CDR3 length: 13 amino acids. Germline V gives CDR1 MDHEN, CDR2 SYDVKM. The CDR3 loop is CASSLWPFGEQYF. The CDR3 DNA reads TGTGCCAGCAGTTTATGGCCCTTCGGGGAGCAGTACTTC.

This rearrangement joins TRBV10-3 to TRBJ2-1; 10 nucleotides match TRBD2. The ends lost 3 bases at V and 7 bases at J; junction bases unmatched: 3. The CDR3 consists of 14 residues. Germline V lookup: CDR1 ENHRY, CDR2 SYGVKD. The DNA for the CDR3 is TGTGCCATCAGTGAAAGCGGGGGGGGGAATGAGCAGTTCTTC. It codes for CAISESGGGNEQFF.

The chain recombines TRBV28 with TRBJ1-2; perhaps TRBD1 as D (5 bases). Germline V gene data show CDR1 as MDHEN and CDR2 as SYDVKM. The CDR3 totals 15 residues. The ends were cut back, 10 bases at V and 6 bases at J, with 24 bases in the middle. The CDR3: CATTDSGLQSHGYTF. CDR3 nucleotide sequence: TGTGCCACGACAGATTCCGGCCTGCAGAGTCATGGCTACACCTTC.